This TCR beta chain was recorded in a study of cytomegalovirus exposure and HLA in healthy donors. Study-wide points: V- and J-gene trimming of TCR beta was linked (in a later analysis) to a missense DCLRE1C variant. The likely origin of a cluster of highly shared sequence variants was a sequencing artifact.

The PCR made use of 60 Vbeta and 13 Jbeta primers. Sequencing was performed with immunoSEQ multiplex PCR; in TCRdb, only in-frame clones are kept and a portion is missing. The table records 85,000 to 100,000 clones, more than 60% of them present only once. As for this clone: Its antigen is as yet unknown.

V lost 0 bases, J lost 1 base, and 5 bases stayed unmatched. The V gene's germline CDR1 is SEHNR and CDR2 FQNEAQ (reference sequence). The length of the CDR3 is 16 residues. The sample taken for sequencing was PBMCs. The chain couples TRBV7-9 to TRBJ2-7, with 8 bases fitting TRBD1. The source of this sequence is a human donor in good health. The CDR3 loop reads CASSLAPGQGSYEQYF. Written as DNA, the CDR3 is TGTGCCAGCAGCTTAGCGCCTGGACAGGGATCCTACGAGCAGTACTTC.